The present entry profiles one T cell receptor (beta chain) with its context. This clone's antigen is unknown. Base qualities were left out, and no much larger clone turns up one base away. These data come from a study of T cell responses to AZD1222 COVID-19 vaccine (dated by TCRdb to the early 2020s). For context, the study as a whole: TCR sequencing was performed for 230 to 250 trial participants, of whom about 200 were given two doses of AZD1222 and around 25 were given two doses of MenACWY control vaccine. Trial participants were enrolled by age into subgroups of 18-55, 56-69 and 70-plus years, and around 140, 26 and 57 TCR-sequenced participants, respectively, were included in these subgroups. Overall results and qualifications from the work: No day 14 peak-response samples were available, so repertoires were characterized only after the peak T cell response. The whole spike protein was spanned by vaccine-associated CD4 TCRs, and dominant responses were seen in regions 160-218 and 743-854. Epitopes outside the regions mutated in the B.1.351 and B.1.1.7 variants were reportedly recognized by nearly half of the unique spike-specific TCRs. In the small 56-69-year group, the increase in depth fell short of significance, most likely because of low power. Conclusions about previously exposed vaccinees are limited because only 6 or 7 AZD1222 recipients were SARS-CoV-2 seropositive at baseline. Most participants were white British and females outnumbered males, and the authors suggested that clonal diversity may have been underestimated. A significant rise in spike-specific TCR breadth and depth was observed after two AZD1222 doses relative to day 0 and relative to MenACWY recipients.

The CDR3 regions of human TCRbeta chains were analyzed by immunosequencing. As for how the authors treated the data: Repertoire TCRs were checked for matches against a reference library of SARS-CoV-2-specific TCRs that had been generated using the MIRA antigen-specificity platform. Breadth was defined as the fraction of unique TCRs that were SARS-CoV-2-associated, and depth was defined as the fraction of total T cells that were SARS-CoV-2-associated. Using the MIRA data, each spike-specific TCR was mapped to the spike region that the TCR reacts to and placed in a CD4 or CD8 class. Log10-transformed breadth and depth values were compared by one-way ANOVA with Sidak's multiple comparisons tests. TCRdb stores this immuneACCESS table with in-frame sequences only. Part of the clones is absent; in the studies checked, under half of the shortfall reflects unresolved V genes, and no reason is known for the rest. For V, J and clone size, that table is used; D and trimming come from the DNA. This sample is represented by around 190,000 clones; approximately 94% of them were singletons. The ten largest make up roughly 1.7% of the sample.

In the germline V gene, CDR1 corresponds to SGHRS and CDR2 to YFSETQ. Inclusive of the bounding cysteine and phenylalanine, the CDR3 is 14 residues long. Kept here is only the CDR3 DNA, which spans 42 bases and is read in frame from base 1. Deletion took 3 bases off V and 0 bases off J, with a span of 7 bases between the germline ends. Explained via the paper, the time point label denotes: about 28 days (+/-7) after the second vaccine dose. AZD1222 recipients given second doses at about 4 weeks or at about 12 weeks were pooled, since spike-specific TCR depth and breadth were not found to differ between the two schedules. Vaccinee samples came from UK trials COV001 and COV002, including a single-blind randomized controlled phase 2/3 trial of AZD1222 (ChAdOx1 nCoV-19) in healthy adults. For TCRbeta chain sequencing, PBMC samples were collected from trial participants at day 0 and at day 28 after the second dose.

The sequence links TRBV5-1 to TRBJ1-3, with no confidently assigned D gene. Sequencing was performed on peripheral blood, taken 28 days after the second AZD1222 dose. This clonotype originated in an adult who received the AZD1222 COVID-19 vaccine. Here is the DNA: TGCGCCAGCAGCTCCCGGAGCTCTGGAAACACCATATATTTT. The resulting protein is CASSSRSSGNTIYF.